The 17 T cell receptor beta chains below all came from one sample that was sequenced in a study of shared clonotypes between healthy human individuals. The assay was immunoSEQ multiplex PCR, and TCRdb's table has in-frame clones only and misses some. The sample includes just over 2,000,000 clones, 90% to 95% seen only once; the top ten take roughly 0.13%. Source material: naive CD4+ T cells sorted from blood. The sample's subset: CD45RA+ positively selected. These TCRs come from a young man in good health.

The V and J genes are TRBV14 and TRBJ2-7; D is uncertain. Looked up from germline, CDR1 is SGHDN and CDR2 is FVKESK. V lost 3 bases and J lost 0, with 3 bases in between. The CDR3 runs to 12 residues. CDR3 amino acids: CASSQLSYEQYF. CDR3 DNA: TGTGCCAGCAGCCAGCTCTCCTACGAGCAGTACTTC.

Only one count was recorded for this clone. The rearrangement joins TRBV18 to TRBJ2-5; D is perhaps TRBD2 (6 bases). This CDR3 has 17 amino acids. Germline V CDR1 and CDR2: KGHSH, LQKENI. V was clipped by 3 bases and J by 5 bases, with 22 bases between them. CDR3 amino acids: CASSPPGTPLAGETQYF. The CDR3 bases are TGTGCCAGCTCACCGCCCGGGACTCCATTGGCGGGGGAGACCCAGTACTTC.

CDR3 sequence: CAWHILSSGTNEKLFF. CDR3 nucleotides: TGTGCCTGGCATATCCTGTCCTCAGGCACTAATGAAAAACTGTTTTTT. The chain uses TRBV30 and TRBJ1-4; the D is unclear. CDR1 is GTSNPN and CDR2 is SVGIG in the germline V gene (reference sequence). This CDR3 is 16 amino acids long. V gave up 5 bases and J gave up 2 bases, with 18 bases separating them. Variable domain in full (rest from reference TRBV30 and TRBJ1-4): SQTIHQWPATLVQPVGSPLSLECTVEGTSNPNLYWYRQAAGRGLQLLFYSVGIGQISSEVPQNLSASRPQDRQFILSSKKLLLSDSGFYLCAWHILSSGTNEKLFFGSGTQLSVL.

The rearrangement links TRBV7-2 to TRBJ2-4, with 10 nucleotides matching TRBD2. CDR1 is SGHTA and CDR2 is FQGNSA in the germline V gene. The CDR3 sequence is 16 residues long. Trimming removed 1 base from V and 7 bases from J; junction bases left unmatched: 7. CDR3 coding DNA: TGTGCCAGCAGCTTAGAACCAGCGGGAGGGACGAACATTCAGTACTTC. Protein sequence: CASSLEPAGGTNIQYF.

The genes are TRBV6-4 and TRBJ1-6, with TRBD1 as a possible D gene (6 bases). V was clipped by 0 bases and J by 4 bases, with 7 bases between them. This CDR3 region has 15 residues. Germline V gene sequence: CDR1 MRHNA, CDR2 SNTAGT. The CDR3 region is CASSDSTGYNSPLHF. The CDR3 nucleotides are TGTGCCAGCAGTGACTCAACAGGGTATAATTCACCCCTCCACTTT.

The V and J genes are TRBV14 and TRBJ1-2; D call uncertain. Germline V gene lookup returns CDR1 SGHDN and CDR2 FVKESK. The CDR3 runs 15 residues. Trimming stripped 3 bases from V and 4 bases from J, with 15 bases between. CDR3 region: CASSQHPLHLYGYTF. The CDR3 DNA reads TGTGCCAGCAGCCAGCATCCCCTTCACCTCTATGGCTACACCTTC. Full variable domain (missing parts from reference TRBV14 and TRBJ1-2): EAGVTQFPSHSVIEKGQTVTLRCDPISGHDNLYWYRRVMGKEIKFLLHFVKESKQDESGMPNNRFLAERTGGTYSTLKVQPAELEDSGVYFCASSQHPLHLYGYTFGSGTRLTVV.

This chain joins TRBV10-3 and TRBJ1-2; D call uncertain. The V end was cut by 5 bases, the J end by 4 bases, with 11 bases between. This CDR3 comprises 13 residues. Looked up from germline, CDR1 is ENHRY and CDR2 is SYGVKD. CDR3 residues: CAISLSSAYGYTF. In DNA, the CDR3 is TGTGCCATCAGTTTGAGCAGCGCCTATGGCTACACCTTC.

This clone came up once. The chain is built from TRBV15 and TRBJ1-3; 8 bases match TRBD1. This CDR3 region has 20 residues. The V segment lost 0 bases and the J segment 1 base; nucleotides outside the gene matches: 14. Germline CDR1 is LNHNV and CDR2 is YYDKDF (reference sequence). The CDR3 DNA reads as TGTGCCACCAGCAGAGATCCTCGTTGGAACAGGGGGAGTTCTGGAAACACCATATATTTT. It is translated as CATSRDPRWNRGSSGNTIYF.

V gene TRBV25-1 combines with J gene TRBJ2-2, with D perhaps TRBD1 or TRBD2 (5 bases each). The germline CDR1 and CDR2 sequences are MGHDK and SYGVNS. This CDR3 region has 13 residues. The V and J ends lost 8 bases and 6 bases respectively, with 13 bases between them. The CDR3 DNA reads as TGTGCCAGCCTCGGACTGGGGGCCGGGGAGCTGTTTTTT. It encodes CASLGLGAGELFF.

This chain connects TRBV7-9 to TRBJ2-3, with 12 positions matching TRBD2. This CDR3 comprises 16 residues. The junction had 3 bases not matched to a gene; V was cut back by 4 bases and J by 1 base. Per the germline V gene, CDR1 is SEHNR and CDR2 is FQNEAQ (reference sequence). CDR3 region: CASSSRTSGGTDTQYF. The CDR3 DNA sequence: TGTGCCAGCAGCTCCCGGACTAGCGGGGGCACAGATACGCAGTATTTT. Full variable domain (rest looked up from reference TRBV7-9 and TRBJ2-3): DTGVSQNPRHKITKRGQNVTFRCDPISEHNRLYWYRQTLGQGPEFLTYFQNEAQLEKSRLLSDRFSAERPKGSFSTLEIQRTEQGDSAMYLCASSSRTSGGTDTQYFGPGTRLTVL.

This clone showed up just once. The chain joins TRBV14 to TRBJ2-7, with unresolved D. The germline V and J ends were trimmed by 3 bases and 6 bases, with 6 bases remaining between them. Germline V gene lookup returns CDR1 SGHDN and CDR2 FVKESK. The CDR3 consists of 11 residues. CDR3 DNA sequence: TGTGCCAGCAGCCAGTTGGGCGAGCAGTACTTC. This sequence encodes CASSQLGEQYF.

The V and J genes are TRBV2 and TRBJ2-7, with TRBD2 identical over 10 bases. In germline, CDR1 is SNHLY, CDR2 FYNNEI. The CDR3 length is 14 residues. Trimming at V came to 3 bases and at J to 9 bases, leaving 8 bases not matched to a gene. In DNA form, the CDR3 reads TGTGCCAGCAGTGATTTTCTAGCGGGAGCGGTGCAGTACTTC. This gives the protein CASSDFLAGAVQYF.

CDR3 in DNA: TGTGCCAGCAGCCTGTCCAACCCGGGACAGGGTAATAGCCTCCACTTT. Translation gives CASSLSNPGQGNSLHF. The V gene is TRBV5-6, the J gene TRBJ1-6; 9 bases align to TRBD1. Germline V CDR1 and CDR2: SGHDT, YYEEEE. Trimming cost V 4 bases and J 15 bases; bases outside gene matches: 17. The CDR3 covers 16 residues.

A single count supports this clone. The gene calls are TRBV19 and TRBJ1-2; D is ambiguous. CDR3 length equals 15 residues. Germline values: CDR1 LNHDA, CDR2 SQIVND (reference sequence). V was pared by 5 bases and J by 3 bases, with 16 bases between. CDR3 bases: TGTGCCAGTAGTCTTAGAGATCCTCCGTACTATGGCTACACCTTC. Protein: CASSLRDPPYYGYTF.

The V gene is TRBV7-2, the J gene TRBJ2-1; TRBD2 matches 9 bases. Losses at the gene ends were 4 bases for V and 8 bases for J; bases not matched to a gene: 9. There are 15 residues in the CDR3. Germline CDR1 is SGHTA and CDR2 is FQGNSA. Here the CDR3 reads CASSSLTAGGYEQFF. The DNA for the CDR3 is TGTGCCAGCAGCTCCCTCACAGCGGGAGGATATGAGCAGTTCTTC.

This clone has just one count. The chain uses TRBV7-2 and TRBJ2-7; no firm D call. Trimming shortened V by 1 base and J by 7 bases, and 11 bases separated the two germline ends. The CDR3 loop spans 13 amino acids. Germline V gives CDR1 SGHTA, CDR2 FQGNSA. CDR3 nucleotide sequence: TGTGCCAGCAGCTTAGGGACCCTGGGGGAGCAGTACTTC. This codes for CASSLGTLGEQYF. The full variable domain, its missing parts supplied by reference TRBV7-2 and TRBJ2-7, is GAGVSQSPSNKVTEKGKDVELRCDPISGHTALYWYRQSLGQGLEFLIYFQGNSAPDKSGLPSDRFSAERTGGSVSTLTIQRTQQEDSAVYLCASSLGTLGEQYFGPGTRLTVT.

This clone was counted once. The V and J genes are TRBV23-1 and TRBJ1-2; D is perhaps TRBD1 (5 bases). TRBV23-1 is an ORF; its function is uncertain. Trimming stripped 7 bases from V and 0 bases from J, with 15 bases between. The CDR3 has 15 residues. The CDR3 DNA sequence: TGCGCCAGCATCGCACTGACAGAACCTAACTATGGCTACACCTTC. Protein sequence: CASIALTEPNYGYTF.